A single sample is the source of the 21 T cell receptor beta chains below, sequenced in a study of blood T cell repertoires in COVID-19. This table comes from immunoSEQ multiplex PCR, and its TCRdb copy is limited to in-frame clones, with some not included. The sample includes some 200,000 clones, about 80% seen only once; the top ten take around 2%. The specimen sequenced was peripheral blood. These receptors originate from a woman aged 55-70 years with acute or convalescent COVID-19.

The chain recombines TRBV2 with TRBJ2-7; 7 bases fit TRBD2. The CDR3 length is 13 residues. Trimming removed 6 bases from V and 2 bases from J; junction bases left unmatched: 4. Germline CDR1 and CDR2: SNHLY and FYNNEI. CDR3 protein: CASRAGEAYEQYF. In DNA form, the CDR3 reads TGTGCCAGCAGGGCGGGGGAGGCCTACGAGCAGTACTTC.

The CDR3 nucleotides are TGTGCCAGCAGCCAATCCAGGACTAGCGGGGGGCTCTCTGGGGCCAACGTCCTGACTTTC. As protein: CASSQSRTSGGLSGANVLTF. The rearrangement joins TRBV4-2 to TRBJ2-6; 14 nucleotides agree with TRBD2. Germline CDR1 LGHNA, CDR2 YNFKEQ. Losses at the gene ends were 2 bases for V and 0 bases for J; bases not matched to a gene: 6. This CDR3 comprises 20 residues.

This chain links TRBV9 with TRBJ1-2; TRBD1 aligns across 8 bases. There are 14 residues in the CDR3. Germline V gene lookup returns CDR1 SGDLS and CDR2 YYNGEE. Unmatched junction bases numbered 8, after V lost 3 bases and J lost 7 bases. This CDR3 reads CASSAWTGRVGYTF. The CDR3 DNA follows: TGTGCCAGCAGCGCCTGGACAGGGCGAGTTGGCTACACCTTC.

This clone was found many times. V is TRBV6-6 and J is TRBJ2-7, with 9 bases aligning to TRBD1. The germline gives CDR1 MNHNY, CDR2 SVGAGI (reference sequence). J lost 3 bases, V lost 7 bases, and 7 bases had no gene match. The CDR3 contains 14 residues. CDR3 amino acids: CASTQDRGYYEQYF. For the CDR3, the DNA is TGTGCCAGCACTCAGGACAGGGGCTACTACGAGCAGTACTTC.

The rearrangement joins TRBV27 to TRBJ2-3; unclear D gene. Germline-derived CDR1 and CDR2 are MNHEY and SMNVEV (reference sequence). The CDR3 is made up of 13 amino acids. V shed 3 bases and J shed 5 bases, with 9 bases lying between them. The CDR3 nucleotides read TGTGCCAGCAGTTTCTCAGGAATAGATACGCAGTATTTT. Residues: CASSFSGIDTQYF.

The CDR3 nucleotides are TGTGCCAGTAGTACCCCCACACGGGGGACTCATCAGCCCCAGCATTTT. It encodes CASSTPTRGTHQPQHF. The chain recombines TRBV19 with TRBJ1-5; TRBD1 might be the D (5 bases). The length of the CDR3 is 16 residues. Trimming removed 4 bases from V and 5 bases from J, with 18 bases in between. Germline V gene lookup returns CDR1 LNHDA and CDR2 SQIVND (reference sequence).

This sequence joins TRBV6-5 and TRBJ1-4; D is perhaps TRBD1 (6 bases). Germline loops: CDR1 MNHEY, CDR2 SVGAGI. V gave up 6 bases and J gave up 6 bases, with 17 bases separating them. This CDR3 contains 15 residues. This chain's CDR3 is CASSQYDRFYEKLFF. The DNA of the CDR3 is TGTGCCAGCAGCCAATACGACAGGTTTTATGAAAAACTGTTTTTT.

This clone showed up just once. The J gene is TRBJ1-2, the V gene TRBV10-1, with 7 bases that match TRBD1. Losses at the gene ends were 0 bases for V and 6 bases for J; bases not matched to a gene: 7. The V gene's germline CDR1 is WNHNN and CDR2 SYGVQD (reference sequence). CDR3 length: 15 amino acids. The CDR3 sequence is CASSESLDREDGYTF. The CDR3 DNA follows: TGCGCCAGCAGTGAGTCCCTTGACAGGGAAGATGGCTACACCTTC.

J is TRBJ1-1 and V is TRBV6-2 or TRBV6-3, with no clear D. Germline V CDR1 and CDR2: MNHEY, SVGEGT. Trimming pared 0 bases from V and 4 bases from J, leaving 6 bases between. The CDR3 extends over 13 amino acids. The CDR3 region is CASSYSSVTEAFF. CDR3 nucleotide sequence: TGTGCCAGCAGTTACTCTAGCGTCACTGAAGCTTTCTTT.

This rearrangement joins TRBV27 to TRBJ1-1; D perhaps matches TRBD1 (5 bases). The germline V gene has CDR1 MNHEY and CDR2 SMNVEV (reference sequence). The germline V and J ends were trimmed by 6 bases and 3 bases, with 14 bases remaining between them. The CDR3 is 14 residues long. CDR3 DNA sequence: TGTGCCAGCAGCCCAGGGTGGGGGGACACTGAAGCTTTCTTT. Protein: CASSPGWGDTEAFF.

This CDR3 is CASRGLAGGEETQYF. DNA of the CDR3: TGTGCCAGCAGAGGACTAGCGGGGGGCGAAGAGACCCAGTACTTC. V is TRBV27 and J is TRBJ2-5; TRBD2 agrees at 14 bases. The V and J ends lost 6 bases and 3 bases, in that order; junction bases with no gene match: 3. CDR1 is MNHEY and CDR2 is SMNVEV in the germline V gene (reference sequence). The CDR3 runs 15 residues.

The gene calls are TRBV24-1 and TRBJ2-5, with D possibly TRBD1 on 6 matching bases. V lost 2 bases and J lost 1, with 7 bases in between. This CDR3 spans 14 amino acids. Germline loops: CDR1 KGHDR, CDR2 SFDVKD. The CDR3 reads CATSDSGAQETQYF. In DNA, the CDR3 is TGTGCCACCAGTGATTCAGGGGCCCAAGAGACCCAGTACTTC.

V usage is TRBV27 and J usage is TRBJ1-5; D possibly corresponds to TRBD1 (5 bases). V lost 7 bases and J 6 bases, leaving 13 bases between the germline ends. CDR3 length: 13 residues. Germline assignment: CDR1 MNHEY and CDR2 SMNVEV (reference sequence). The CDR3 loop is CASTRQIGQPQHF. CDR3 coding DNA: TGTGCCAGCACTCGACAGATTGGTCAGCCCCAGCATTTT.

This rearrangement joins TRBV2 to TRBJ1-1; 7 nucleotides agree with TRBD1. Unmatched junction bases numbered 5, after V lost 6 bases and J lost 1 base. The CDR3 contains 14 residues. CDR1 and CDR2 from the germline V gene are SNHLY and FYNNEI. CDR3 protein: CASSPRQGNTEAFF. As DNA, the CDR3 is TGTGCCAGCAGCCCAAGACAGGGGAACACTGAAGCTTTCTTT.

This clone was counted a single time. V gene TRBV9 combines with J gene TRBJ1-2, with 8 bases matching TRBD1. The trim removed 7 bases at V and 6 bases at J, leaving 8 bases unmatched. This CDR3 spans 13 amino acids. Per germline, CDR1 SGDLS and CDR2 YYNGEE. The CDR3 sequence is CASQKGTGDGYTF. Written as DNA, the CDR3 is TGTGCCAGCCAAAAAGGGACAGGCGATGGCTACACCTTC.

Concerning this clone itself: The CDR3 does not end in the conserved phenylalanine or tryptophan, so this is likely a read error. The limits of the CDR3 on the DNA are not certain, so only TCRdb's listed CDR3 is given. Here the CDR3 reads CASSQLRFPFC. This chain links TRBV23-1 with TRBJ1-3. TRBV23-1 is given ORF status, its function remaining uncertain. Both ends counted, the CDR3 spans 11 residues.

V usage is TRBV6-1 and J usage is TRBJ1-5; no reliable D call. V shed 3 bases and J shed 4 bases, with 4 bases lying between them. This CDR3 comprises 12 residues. Looked up from germline, CDR1 is MNHNS and CDR2 is SASEGT. As DNA, the CDR3 is TGTGCCAGCAGTGAGCGGAATCAGCCCCAGCATTTT. This gives the protein CASSERNQPQHF.

This clone showed up just a few times. The rearrangement uses TRBV28 and TRBJ1-1; 7 bases are a match to TRBD1. The CDR3 totals 15 residues. Germline CDR1 and CDR2: MDHEN and SYDVKM. The V gene end was trimmed by 5 bases and the J gene end by 3 bases; junction bases not matched to a gene: 9. The CDR3 sequence: CASSRGTVLHTEAFF. CDR3 coding DNA: TGTGCCAGCAGTAGGGGGACAGTGTTGCACACTGAAGCTTTCTTT.

This clone has just a few counts. The chain links TRBV29-1 to TRBJ1-4; 12 bases line up with TRBD1. V lost 6 bases, J lost 8 bases, and 7 bases stayed unmatched. Germline V gene sequence: CDR1 SQVTM, CDR2 ANQGSEA. This CDR3 contains 14 residues. The CDR3 loop reads CSVDPGTGGEKLFF. CDR3 in DNA: TGCAGCGTCGATCCCGGGACAGGGGGCGAAAAACTGTTTTTT.

The chain joins TRBV7-2 to TRBJ2-4; 13 nucleotides line up with TRBD2. The CDR3 loop spans 18 amino acids. The trim removed 4 bases at V and 0 bases at J, leaving 6 bases unmatched. CDR1 and CDR2 (germline): SGHTA, FQGNSA. The CDR3 nucleotides are TGTGCCAGCAGCTCGGGACTAGCGGGGATGCTAGCCAAAAACATTCAGTACTTC. Amino acid sequence: CASSSGLAGMLAKNIQYF.

The gene calls are TRBV18 and TRBJ1-5; D not resolved. Germline CDR1 and CDR2: KGHSH and LQKENI. This CDR3 has 13 residues. Trimming took 2 bases from V and 8 from J, leaving 10 bases between them. The CDR3 nucleotides are TGTGCCAGCTCACCATCCCATGCAGAGCCCCAGCATTTT. Its translation: CASSPSHAEPQHF.